A selection of T cell receptor beta chains follows, all from one sample in a study of cytomegalovirus exposure and HLA in healthy donors. TCRdb keeps only in-frame clones here, not all; method: immunoSEQ multiplex PCR. The sample has about 120,000 clones, over 70% seen once. Sequenced input: PBMCs. These TCRs come from a female donor in good health and CMV-seronegative. Both conserved end residues are part of each CDR3. D genes are given only for firm matches. Clone sizes are given selectively: once, few, many, or a class where the clone is expanded.

clone_size,d_call,j_call,v_call,cdr3_nt,cdr3_aa
-,-,TRBJ2-1,TRBV6-6,TGTGCCAGCAGGGGGACCAGGGAGGGGGAGCTGTTCTTC,CASRGTREGELFF
-,-,TRBJ1-2,TRBV28,TGTGCCAGCAGCCGACAGAAACGCTATGGCTACACCTTC,CASSRQKRYGYTF
-,TRBD2,TRBJ2-3,TRBV5-1,TGCGCCAGCAGCCCGGGGTCGCTAGCGGGGGGGGATACGCAGTATTTT,CASSPGSLAGGDTQYF
-,-,TRBJ1-2,TRBV11-2,TGTGCCAGCAGCTTAGGCACTATCTATGGCTACACCTTC,CASSLGTIYGYTF
-,TRBD2,TRBJ2-3,TRBV27,TGTGCCAGCAGCATAATACCACTGGGTAGCGGGGAGGCAGATACGCAGTATTTT,CASSIIPLGSGEADTQYF
-,TRBD2,TRBJ2-3,TRBV10-1,TGCGCCTCCCAGCGGGATAGCACAGATACGCAGTATTTT,CASQRDSTDTQYF
-,TRBD2,TRBJ2-7,TRBV7-2,TGTGCCAGCAGCCAGGGGCTAGCGGGGATCTACGAGCAGTACTTC,CASSQGLAGIYEQYF
-,-,TRBJ1-4,TRBV15,TGTGCCACCAGCAGAGAGACAAGTAATGAAAAACTGTTTTTT,CATSRETSNEKLFF
-,-,TRBJ2-7,TRBV9,TGTGCCAGCAGCAGGCAACAGGGTACGGCCTACGAGCAGTACTTC,CASSRQQGTAYEQYF
-,-,TRBJ1-1,TRBV28,TGTGCCAGCAGTAACCCATTAGGGGACACTGAAGCTTTCTTT,CASSNPLGDTEAFF
-,TRBD2,TRBJ2-7,TRBV28,TGTGCCAGCAGTTTTCCCCTTCGACTAGCGGGAGGGAGGGAGCAGTACTTC,CASSFPLRLAGGREQYF
-,TRBD2,TRBJ2-1,TRBV4-1,TGCGCCAGCAGCCATACTAGCGGGGACTACAATGAGCAGTTCTTC,CASSHTSGDYNEQFF
-,-,TRBJ1-6,TRBV4-1,TGCGCCAGCAGCCTAGAGCGGCTATATAATTCACCCCTCCACTTT,CASSLERLYNSPLHF
-,TRBD1,TRBJ2-1,TRBV10-1,TGCGCCAGCAGTGTTATCTCAACAGGGGCCTACAATGAGCAGTTCTTC,CASSVISTGAYNEQFF
-,TRBD1,TRBJ2-7,TRBV4-2,TGTGCCAGCAGCCAAGATCCGACAGGGGGCTACGAGCAGTACTTC,CASSQDPTGGYEQYF
-,-,TRBJ2-3,TRBV27,TGTGCCAGCAGTTCATCCAGATCATCCGATACGCAGTATTTT,CASSSSRSSDTQYF
-,TRBD2,TRBJ2-3,TRBV5-1,TGCGCCAGCAGTAGTGGGGAGGGGAATACGCAGTATTTT,CASSSGEGNTQYF
-,-,TRBJ2-7,TRBV10-1,TGCGCCAGCAGAAAACGGAAGCTAGCGTGGAGCTACGGGCAGTACTTC,CASRKRKLAWSYGQYF
-,TRBD1,TRBJ2-2,TRBV7-8,TGTGCCAGCAGCTTAGCCACAGGGGCCGGGGAGCTGTTTTTT,CASSLATGAGELFF
-,-,TRBJ2-7,TRBV7-9,TGTGCCAGCAGCCCCCAGGCCTCCTACGAGCAGTACTTC,CASSPQASYEQYF
-,TRBD1,TRBJ2-7,TRBV6-5,TGTGCCAGCAGTCAGACCGGGACAGGGTCGGGCGAGCAGTACTTC,CASSQTGTGSGEQYF
-,TRBD2,TRBJ2-7,TRBV5-1,TGCGCCAGCAGCTTCCGGGCGGGAGGGCCCCCCGAGCAGTACTTC,CASSFRAGGPPEQYF
-,-,TRBJ1-2,TRBV19,TGTGCCAGTTACACCCGTCTTTTGTCCTATGGCTACACCTTC,CASYTRLLSYGYTF
-,TRBD1,TRBJ2-2,TRBV5-1,TGCGCCAGCAGCAGAACAGGGGCGTTGAACACCGGGGAGCTGTTTTTT,CASSRTGALNTGELFF
-,TRBD1,TRBJ2-1,TRBV4-1,TGCGCCAGCAGCCAACAGGGGGCCTTTTACAATGAGCAGTTCTTC,CASSQQGAFYNEQFF
-,-,TRBJ2-7,TRBV7-6,TGTGCCAGCAGCCGGAATGAGGCGTCCGAGCAGTACTTC,CASSRNEASEQYF
once,-,TRBJ2-3,TRBV5-4,TGTGCCAGCAGCTTCGAGGCCAGCACAGATACGCAGTATTTT,CASSFEASTDTQYF
-,TRBD1,TRBJ1-2,TRBV30,TGTGCCTGGAGTGTTGGCAGGGGGATTGGTGGCTACACCTTC,CAWSVGRGIGGYTF